This T cell receptor (beta chain) was obtained from a study of T-cell memory formation after mild COVID-19. The V end lost 5 bases, the J end lost 8 bases, and 19 bases lay between the germline ends. The CDR3 length is 15 residues. Germline V lookup: CDR1 SEHNR, CDR2 FQNEAQ (reference sequence). In regard to this clonotype: Antigen: not known.

TCRdb ran MiXCR on the 5' RACE reads and lists one entry per CDR3 protein. The repertoire includes some 160,000 distinct CDR3 sequences, about an eighth of them detected once, and approximately 3.4% sits in the top ten. The study, taken as a whole, reports: Later expanders leaned CD4+, whereas clones that contracted between day 15 and 85 were balanced CD4/CD8.

The receptor's source is a man between 18 and 35 years old who had mild COVID-19 (a few samples of this study predate the infection). Cell type and time point are not known. The V and J genes are TRBV7-9 and TRBJ1-5; D possibly corresponds to TRBD1 (6 bases). Sequenced sample: PBMCs or a T cell subset sorted from them (not recorded which). The CDR3 region has the DNA TGTGCCAGCAGCAAGGGGAAACAGGGTAGAGAGCCCCAGCATTTT. It is translated as CASSKGKQGREPQHF.